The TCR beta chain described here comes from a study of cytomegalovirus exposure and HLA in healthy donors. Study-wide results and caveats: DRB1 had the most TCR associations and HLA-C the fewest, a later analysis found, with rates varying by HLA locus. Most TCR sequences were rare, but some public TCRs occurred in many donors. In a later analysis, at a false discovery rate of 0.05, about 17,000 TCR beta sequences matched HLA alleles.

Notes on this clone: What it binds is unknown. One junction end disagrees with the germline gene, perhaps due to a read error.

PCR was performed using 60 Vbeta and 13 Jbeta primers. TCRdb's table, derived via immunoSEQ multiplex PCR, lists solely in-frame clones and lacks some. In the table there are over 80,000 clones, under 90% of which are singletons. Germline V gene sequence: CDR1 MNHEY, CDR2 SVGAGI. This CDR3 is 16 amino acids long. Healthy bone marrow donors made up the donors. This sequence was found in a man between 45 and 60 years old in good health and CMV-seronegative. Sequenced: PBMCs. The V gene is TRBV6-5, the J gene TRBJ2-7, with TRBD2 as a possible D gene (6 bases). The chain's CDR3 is CASGYSIGTESYEQYF. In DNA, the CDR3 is TGTGCCAGCGGTTACTCGATAGGGACTGAGAGCTACGAGCAGTACTTC.